This section outlines one TCR beta chain sequence together with its context. From blood CD8+ and CD4+ T cells, TCR beta sequences were generated. The sample belongs to a study of CD8 T cells in Susac syndrome. The germline gives CDR1 KGHSH, CDR2 LQKENI. Trimming shortened V by 6 bases and J by 0 bases, and 9 bases separated the two germline ends. The CDR3 covers 14 residues. RNA totalling about 0.45 to 1 ug underwent reverse transcription with random hexamers. The amplification used immunoSEQ multiplex PCR on TCR beta CDR3; it spanned 54 Vbeta and 13 Jbeta. TCRdb reprocessed the immunoSEQ multiplex PCR reads via MiXCR and lists one record per CDR3 protein. This repertoire shows approximately 100,000 distinct CDR3 sequences, around nine tenths found once; its top ten account for about 0.14%.

This sequence joins TRBV18 and TRBJ1-5; no reliable D call. The receptor's source is a human donor in good health. The source material was CD4+ T cells from PBMCs. The CDR3 loop reads CASSPSDSNQPQHF. The DNA for the CDR3 is TGTGCCAGCTCGCCAAGCGATAGCAATCAGCCCCAGCATTTT.